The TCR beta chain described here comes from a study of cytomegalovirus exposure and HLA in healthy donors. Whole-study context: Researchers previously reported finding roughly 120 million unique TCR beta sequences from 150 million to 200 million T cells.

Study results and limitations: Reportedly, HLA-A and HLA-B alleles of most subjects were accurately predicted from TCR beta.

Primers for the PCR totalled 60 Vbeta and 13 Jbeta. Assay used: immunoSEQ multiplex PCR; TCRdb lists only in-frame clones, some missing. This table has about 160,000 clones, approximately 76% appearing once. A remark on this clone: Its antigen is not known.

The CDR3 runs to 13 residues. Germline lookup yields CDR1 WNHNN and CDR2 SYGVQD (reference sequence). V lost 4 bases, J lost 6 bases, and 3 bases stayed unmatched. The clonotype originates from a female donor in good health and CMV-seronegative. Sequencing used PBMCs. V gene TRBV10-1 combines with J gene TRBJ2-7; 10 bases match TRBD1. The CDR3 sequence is CASSGDRGLEQYF. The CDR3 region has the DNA TGCGCCAGCAGTGGTGACAGGGGGCTCGAGCAGTACTTC.